This T cell receptor (beta chain) was captured by sequencing in a study of early T cells in non-severe SARS-CoV-2 infection. Across the whole study: Sequenced bulk RNA came from whole blood that was unsorted, and chains were unpaired. The study's findings and limits: VDJdb matches were skewed toward anti-spike CD8 T cell responses.

V was shortened by 9 bases and J by 0 bases, with 20 bases between the two germline ends. Germline V gives CDR1 LNHDA, CDR2 SQIVND (reference sequence). The CDR3 has 16 residues. In the library, individual cDNA molecules carried attached unique molecular identifiers. TCRdb re-called the 5' RACE reads with MiXCR, one entry per CDR3 protein. The sample comprises over 45,000 distinct CDR3 sequences, over 12% of which are singletons, and over 4% rests with the top ten. This clonotype has more than one count but fewer than ten. The target antigen is unknown. This receptor was identified in an adult who was a healthcare worker with PCR-confirmed SARS-CoV-2 infection or an uninfected control (not recorded which). This specimen was whole blood, taken at baseline. This chain links TRBV19 with TRBJ1-2, with a tentative D call TRBD1 (5 bases). The CDR3 protein is CASHKGRIPANYGYTF. The CDR3 region has the DNA TGTGCCAGCCACAAGGGACGAATTCCAGCTAACTATGGCTACACCTTC.